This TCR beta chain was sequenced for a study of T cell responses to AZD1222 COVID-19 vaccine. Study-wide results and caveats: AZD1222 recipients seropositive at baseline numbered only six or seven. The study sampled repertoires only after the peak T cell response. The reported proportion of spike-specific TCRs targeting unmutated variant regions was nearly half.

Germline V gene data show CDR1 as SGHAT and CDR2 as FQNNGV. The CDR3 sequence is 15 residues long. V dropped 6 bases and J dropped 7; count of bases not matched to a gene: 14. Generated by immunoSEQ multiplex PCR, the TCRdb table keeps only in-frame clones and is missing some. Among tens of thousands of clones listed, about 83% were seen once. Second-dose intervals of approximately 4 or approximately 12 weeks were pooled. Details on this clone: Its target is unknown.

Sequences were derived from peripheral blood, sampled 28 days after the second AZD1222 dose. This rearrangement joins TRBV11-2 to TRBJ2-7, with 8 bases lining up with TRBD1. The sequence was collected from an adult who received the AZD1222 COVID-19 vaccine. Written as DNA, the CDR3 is TGTGCCAGCAGTCGCCCGGACAGGGCGGAGGGGGAGCAGTACTTC. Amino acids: CASSRPDRAEGEQYF.